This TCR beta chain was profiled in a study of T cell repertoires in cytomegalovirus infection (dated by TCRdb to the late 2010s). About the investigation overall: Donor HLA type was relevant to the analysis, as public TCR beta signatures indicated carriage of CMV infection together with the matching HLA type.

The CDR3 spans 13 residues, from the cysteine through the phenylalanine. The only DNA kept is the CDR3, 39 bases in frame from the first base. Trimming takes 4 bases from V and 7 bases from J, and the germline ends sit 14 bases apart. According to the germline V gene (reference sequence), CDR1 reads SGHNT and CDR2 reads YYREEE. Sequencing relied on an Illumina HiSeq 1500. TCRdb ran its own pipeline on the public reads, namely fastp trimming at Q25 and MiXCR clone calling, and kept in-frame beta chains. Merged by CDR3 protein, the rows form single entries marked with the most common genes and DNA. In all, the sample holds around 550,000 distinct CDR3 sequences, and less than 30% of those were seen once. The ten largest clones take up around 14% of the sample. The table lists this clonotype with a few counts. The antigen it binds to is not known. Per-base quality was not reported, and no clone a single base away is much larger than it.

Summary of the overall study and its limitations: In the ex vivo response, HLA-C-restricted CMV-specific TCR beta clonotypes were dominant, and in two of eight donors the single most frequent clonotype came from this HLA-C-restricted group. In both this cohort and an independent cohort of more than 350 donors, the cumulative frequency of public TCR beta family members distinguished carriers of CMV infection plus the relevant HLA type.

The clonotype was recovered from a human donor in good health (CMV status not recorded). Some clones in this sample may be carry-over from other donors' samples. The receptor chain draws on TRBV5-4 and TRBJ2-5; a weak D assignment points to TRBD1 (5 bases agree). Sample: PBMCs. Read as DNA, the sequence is TGTGCCAGCAGCCCCGACAGTCTAATGACCCAGTACTTC. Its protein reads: CASSPDSLMTQYF.